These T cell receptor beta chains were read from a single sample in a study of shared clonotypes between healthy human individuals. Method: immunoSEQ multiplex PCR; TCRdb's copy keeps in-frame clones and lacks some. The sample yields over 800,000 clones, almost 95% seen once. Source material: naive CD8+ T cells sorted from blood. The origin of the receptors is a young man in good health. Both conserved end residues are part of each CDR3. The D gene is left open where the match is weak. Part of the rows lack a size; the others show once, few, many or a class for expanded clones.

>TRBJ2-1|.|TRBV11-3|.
TGTGCCAGCAGCTTCAGTGTCGATGAGCAGTTCTTC
CASSFSVDEQFF
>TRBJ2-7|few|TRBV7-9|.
TGTGCCAGCAGCCCAGACTCGTACTACGAGCAGTACTTC
CASSPDSYYEQYF
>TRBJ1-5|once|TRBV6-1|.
TGTGCCAGCAGTGAAGGAGAGCCCCAGCATTTT
CASSEGEPQHF
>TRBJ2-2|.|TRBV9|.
TGTGCCAGCAGCGCGCGGGCTTCCCCGGGACTTTCTAACACCGGGGAGCTGTTTTTT
CASSARASPGLSNTGELFF
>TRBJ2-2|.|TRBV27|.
TGTGCCAGCAGTTCGAGTAGCCCGAACACCGGGGAGCTGTTTTTT
CASSSSSPNTGELFF
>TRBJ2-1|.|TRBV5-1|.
TGCGCCAGCAGCTTGGAAGTGGGGGACAATGAGCAGTTCTTC
CASSLEVGDNEQFF
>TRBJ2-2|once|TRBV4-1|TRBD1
TGCGCCAGCAGGCACAGGGGTAACGGGGAGCTGTTTTTT
CASRHRGNGELFF
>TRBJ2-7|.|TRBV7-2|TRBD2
TGTGCCAGCAGCATCGGACTAGCGAGCTCCTACGAGCAGTACTTC
CASSIGLASSYEQYF
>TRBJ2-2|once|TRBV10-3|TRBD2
TGTGCCATCGGGTCTTCTAGCGGGGTCACCGGGGAGCTGTTTTTT
CAIGSSSGVTGELFF
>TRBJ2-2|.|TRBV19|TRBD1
TGTGCCAGTAGTATATGGGGACAGGTAAACACCGGGGAGCTGTTTTTT
CASSIWGQVNTGELFF
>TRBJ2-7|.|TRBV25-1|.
TGTGCCAGCAGTCCGGGACCCTACGAGCAGTACTTC
CASSPGPYEQYF
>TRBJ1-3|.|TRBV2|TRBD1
TGTGCCAGCAGCGAAAGGGGGACAGCCTCTGGAAACACCATATATTTT
CASSERGTASGNTIYF
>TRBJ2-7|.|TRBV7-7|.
TGTGCTAGCAGCTTGGCCGACACCTACGAGCAGTACTTC
CASSLADTYEQYF
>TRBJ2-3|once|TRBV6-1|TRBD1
TGTGCCAGCAGCCCAGGGGGCCTCGGCACAGATACGCAGTATTTT
CASSPGGLGTDTQYF
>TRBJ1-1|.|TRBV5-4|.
TGTGCCAGCAGCTTGGCCGGCGGGGACACTGAAGCTTTCTTT
CASSLAGGDTEAFF
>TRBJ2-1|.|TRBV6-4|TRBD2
TGTGCCAGCAGTGACTTCTCTAGCGGACTTACCTCCTACAATGAGCAGTTCTTC
CASSDFSSGLTSYNEQFF
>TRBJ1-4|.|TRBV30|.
TGTGCCTGGAGAAAAACCCGGACAGTCCGAAATGAAAAACTGTTTTTT
CAWRKTRTVRNEKLFF
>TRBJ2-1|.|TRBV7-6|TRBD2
TGTGCCAGCAGACCGTTAGCGCCTAGCGGGGTCAATGAGCAGTTCTTC
CASRPLAPSGVNEQFF
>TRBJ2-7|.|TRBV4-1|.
TGCGCCAGCAGCCAAGATGGCACGTGGGCCTACGAGCAGTACTTC
CASSQDGTWAYEQYF
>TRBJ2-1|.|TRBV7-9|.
TGTGCCAGCATCTACTTCACAGGGAACGGCTACAATGAGCAGTTCTTC
CASIYFTGNGYNEQFF
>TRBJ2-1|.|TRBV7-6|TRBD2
TGTGCCAGCAGCACGGGACTAGCGGGAGACTTACTCTACAATGAGCAGTTCTTC
CASSTGLAGDLLYNEQFF
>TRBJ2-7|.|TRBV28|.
TGTGCCAGCAGTCGAGGGGTAGCGGAACATACCTACGAGCAGTACTTC
CASSRGVAEHTYEQYF
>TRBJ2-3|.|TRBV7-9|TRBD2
TGTGCCAGCAGCTTGAGTAGGGCGGGAGGGCCGAGCACAGATACGCAGTATTTT
CASSLSRAGGPSTDTQYF
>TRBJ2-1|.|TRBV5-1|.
TGCGCCAGCACGCGGAATTACAATGAGCAGTTCTTC
CASTRNYNEQFF
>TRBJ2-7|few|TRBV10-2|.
TGCGCCAGCGGGCCCCGGTCCTACGAGCAGTACTTC
CASGPRSYEQYF
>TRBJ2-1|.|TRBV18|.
TGTGCCAGCTCACCACCGTTGGAGGAACCGCGATACAATGAGCAGTTCTTC
CASSPPLEEPRYNEQFF
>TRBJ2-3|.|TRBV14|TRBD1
TGTGCCAGCAGCCCCACAGGGGAGGATACGCAGTATTTT
CASSPTGEDTQYF
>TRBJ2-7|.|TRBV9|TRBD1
TGTGCCAGCAGCGTAGGTGGGACAGGGGTGGCCTACGAGCAGTACTTC
CASSVGGTGVAYEQYF
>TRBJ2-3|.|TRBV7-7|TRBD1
TGTGCCAGCAGCTTAGTAATCCAGATCGGCCTTACAGGGGGCGAGGAAGATACGCAGTATTTT
CASSLVIQIGLTGGEEDTQYF
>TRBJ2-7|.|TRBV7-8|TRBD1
TGTGCCAGCAGCCGAACACAGGGGTACATCTACGAGCAGTACTTC
CASSRTQGYIYEQYF
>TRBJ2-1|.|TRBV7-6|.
TGTGCCAGCAGCTTAGAGGTCCTAAGCTCCTACAATGAGCAGTTCTTC
CASSLEVLSSYNEQFF
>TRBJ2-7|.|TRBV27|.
TGTGCCAGCAGTATAAGCGTCGTGTCCTACGAGCAGTACTTC
CASSISVVSYEQYF
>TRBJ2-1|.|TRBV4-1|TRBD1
TGCGCCAGCAGCCCAGGACAGGTCGACTACAATGAGCAGTTCTTC
CASSPGQVDYNEQFF
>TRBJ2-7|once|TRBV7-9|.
TGTGCCAGCAGCTTCACTCCAACCTACGAGCAGTACTTC
CASSFTPTYEQYF
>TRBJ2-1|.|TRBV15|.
TGTGCCACCAGCAGAGATCTCCGGGGATATGAGCAGTTCTTC
CATSRDLRGYEQFF
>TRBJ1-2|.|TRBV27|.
TGTGCCAGCAGTTTATCCCAGGGTACTTACTATGGCTACACCTTC
CASSLSQGTYYGYTF
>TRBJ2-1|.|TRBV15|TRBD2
TGTGCCACCAGCAGCGTCCGGGGGGACTACAATGAGCAGTTCTTC
CATSSVRGDYNEQFF
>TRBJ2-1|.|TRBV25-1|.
TGTGCCAGCAGTGAATTCTCCTCGACGGAGAGCTCCTACAATGAGCAGTTCTTC
CASSEFSSTESSYNEQFF
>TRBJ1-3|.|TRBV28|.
TGTGCCAGCAGTTTTTCCGGGGACGTTGGAAACACCATATATTTT
CASSFSGDVGNTIYF
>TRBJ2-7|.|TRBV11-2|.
TGTGCCAGCAGCTTACCCAGGGGGGACGAGCAGTACTTC
CASSLPRGDEQYF
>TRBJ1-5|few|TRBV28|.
TGTGCCAGCAGTATCGGGAAGGGAAGGGGCAGCAATCAGCCCCAGCATTTT
CASSIGKGRGSNQPQHF
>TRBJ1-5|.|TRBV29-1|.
TGCAGCGTTGGAACTAGGGGTCAGCCCCAGCATTTT
CSVGTRGQPQHF
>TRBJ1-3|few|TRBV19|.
TGTGCCAGTAGTAACCCCTCCGCGGGGCCGCTGACCACCATATATTTT
CASSNPSAGPLTTIYF
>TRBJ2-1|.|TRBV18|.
TGTGCCAGCTCACCGATCCCGACTAGAGTAGCGGACAATGAGCAGTTCTTC
CASSPIPTRVADNEQFF
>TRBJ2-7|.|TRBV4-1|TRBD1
TGCGCCAGCAGCCAAGACAGGGGGCACGAGCAGTACTTC
CASSQDRGHEQYF
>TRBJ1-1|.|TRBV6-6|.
TGTGCCAGCAGTTACTCGTTCGAGGGGAGCGGCACTGAAGCTTTCTTT
CASSYSFEGSGTEAFF
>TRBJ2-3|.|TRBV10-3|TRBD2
TGTGCCATCAGTGAGTCGAGTGGTAGCGGGAGGTCAGATACGCAGTATTTT
CAISESSGSGRSDTQYF
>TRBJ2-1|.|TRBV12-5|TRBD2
TGTGCTAGTGGTTTGGTACAGAATGTTTTGGCGGGAGCACCCAATGAGCAGTTCTTC
CASGLVQNVLAGAPNEQFF
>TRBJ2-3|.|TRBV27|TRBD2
TGTGCCAGCAGTGCACTAGCGGCCACTAGCACAGATACGCAGTATTTT
CASSALAATSTDTQYF
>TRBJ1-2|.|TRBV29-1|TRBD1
TGCAGCGTTGGAGAGGGGGCCAGGGATGGCTACACCTTC
CSVGEGARDGYTF
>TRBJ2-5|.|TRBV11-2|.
TGTGCCAGCAGTTATCTCGCGTACCAAGAGACCCAGTACTTC
CASSYLAYQETQYF
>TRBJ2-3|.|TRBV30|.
TGTGCCTGGAGTGTACGGTGGCAGGACACAGATACGCAGTATTTT
CAWSVRWQDTDTQYF
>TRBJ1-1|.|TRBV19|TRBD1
TGTGCCAGTAGTATTGATTACCCTGGGACAGGGGCCGAGAACACTGAAGCTTTCTTT
CASSIDYPGTGAENTEAFF
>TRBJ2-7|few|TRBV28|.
TGTGCCAGCAGCCAAAGACTACCCTACGAGCAGTACTTC
CASSQRLPYEQYF